The 21 T cell receptor beta chains listed next were all sequenced from one sample in a study of shared clonotypes between healthy human individuals. Data came from immunoSEQ multiplex PCR; TCRdb stores just in-frame clones and leaves some out. This table has nearly 1 million clones, less than 85% appearing once. The sequenced sample consisted of memory CD4+ T cells sorted from blood. Described subset: CD45RA-negative fraction. The receptors shown here come from a man between 18 and 35 years old in good health.

This chain joins TRBV2 and TRBJ1-5; no firm D call. Trimming removed 8 bases from V and 1 base from J, with 18 bases in between. CDR3 size: 16 residues. From germline, CDR1 is SNHLY and CDR2 FYNNEI. CDR3 coding DNA: TGTGCCAGCGAGAGGTCAGGAGGTTCAAGCAATCAGCCCCAGCATTTT. Its translation is CASERSGGSSNQPQHF.

The V gene is TRBV5-1, the J gene TRBJ2-3; D not resolved. The CDR3 consists of 16 residues. Germline loops: CDR1 SGHRS, CDR2 YFSETQ. The ends were cut back, 3 bases at V and 0 bases at J, with 14 bases in the middle. The CDR3 DNA is TGCGCCAGCAGCTCGTTTACCCCATCTAGCACAGATACGCAGTATTTT. Protein sequence: CASSSFTPSSTDTQYF.

V gene TRBV6-1 combines with J gene TRBJ2-5; tentatively, D is TRBD1 (5 bases). The CDR3 is made up of 12 amino acids. CDR1 is MNHNS, CDR2 SASEGT, per germline. The V end lost 3 bases, the J end lost 7 bases, and 9 bases lay between the germline ends. DNA of the CDR3: TGTGCCAGCAGTGATGTCAGGGCGACCCAGTACTTC. The encoded protein is CASSDVRATQYF.

The chain is built from TRBV9 and TRBJ2-7; TRBD1 is a possible D gene (6 bases). This CDR3 is 15 amino acids long. V was cut by 4 bases and J by 2 bases, with 16 bases left in between. Germline assignment: CDR1 SGDLS and CDR2 YYNGEE. CDR3 loop: CASSLRAGATYEQYF. For the CDR3, the DNA is TGTGCCAGCAGCTTACGGGCAGGGGCCACCTACGAGCAGTACTTC.

This sequence joins TRBV9 and TRBJ2-1; D gene uncertain. The germline V and J ends were trimmed by 0 bases and 6 bases, with 4 bases remaining between them. Germline CDR1 SGDLS, CDR2 YYNGEE. The CDR3 loop spans 12 amino acids. This CDR3 is CASSVDPNEQFF. The CDR3 coding sequence is TGTGCCAGCAGCGTAGACCCCAATGAGCAGTTCTTC.

This clone is a singleton in its sample. The CDR3 DNA reads as TGCGCCAGCAGCTTACAGGGTTCGGATCAGCCCCAGCATTTT. Its protein product is CASSLQGSDQPQHF. This rearrangement joins TRBV5-1 to TRBJ1-5, with D possibly matching TRBD1 (6 bases). With 2 bases removed from V and 5 bases from J, the gap between germline ends came to 11 bases. The CDR3 extends over 14 amino acids. CDR1 is SGHRS and CDR2 is YFSETQ in the germline V gene.

V is TRBV15 and J is TRBJ1-4; D remains unclear. V lost 0 bases, J lost 1 base, and 9 bases lay in between. The CDR3 covers 16 residues. The germline V gene encodes CDR1 LNHNV and CDR2 YYDKDF (reference sequence). The CDR3 loop reads CATSRDSLLTNEKLFF. In DNA, the CDR3 is TGTGCCACCAGCAGAGATTCCTTGCTAACTAATGAAAAACTGTTTTTT.

The chain employs TRBV19 and TRBJ2-1, with D perhaps matching TRBD2 (6 bases). Trimming took 1 base from V and 5 from J, leaving 18 bases between them. Germline V lookup: CDR1 LNHDA, CDR2 SQIVND (reference sequence). The CDR3 consists of 17 residues. The CDR3 sequence is CASSIGNRGTMNNEQFF. CDR3 in DNA: TGTGCCAGTAGTATAGGAAATCGGGGGACGATGAACAATGAGCAGTTCTTC.

V is TRBV10-3 and J is TRBJ1-2; D possibly corresponds to TRBD1 (5 bases). V shed 6 bases and J shed 8 bases, with 7 bases lying between them. CDR3 length: 10 amino acids. From germline, CDR1 is ENHRY and CDR2 SYGVKD. CDR3 sequence reads: CAIRGEGYTF. Here the CDR3 DNA reads TGTGCCATCAGGGGGGAGGGCTACACCTTC.

This clone has at least ten counts. The chain recombines TRBV5-1 with TRBJ2-1; possible D gene TRBD2, 6 bases. The CDR3 is 16 residues long. The germline CDR1 and CDR2 sequences are SGHRS and YFSETQ. Trimming stripped 4 bases from V and 3 bases from J, with 17 bases between. CDR3 protein: CASSPGTTGLYNEQFF. The DNA of the CDR3 is TGCGCCAGCAGCCCGGGAACCACGGGACTCTACAATGAGCAGTTCTTC.

V gene TRBV29-1 combines with J gene TRBJ2-7; 7 nucleotides align to TRBD2. CDR1 is SQVTM and CDR2 is ANQGSEA in the germline V gene. The V and J ends lost 3 bases and 3 bases, in that order; junction bases with no gene match: 2. CDR3 length equals 12 residues. The DNA of the CDR3 is TGCAGCGTTGATACGGGGGGCTACGAGCAGTACTTC. This translates into CSVDTGGYEQYF.

This clone was counted a single time. J is TRBJ2-3 and V is TRBV5-1, with 10 positions matching TRBD2. V was pared by 4 bases and J by 4 bases, with 6 bases of the junction left unmatched. CDR3 size: 15 residues. Per the germline V gene, CDR1 is SGHRS and CDR2 is YFSETQ. The CDR3 nucleotides are TGCGCCAGCAGCCTTAGCGGGGGGAAATCAGATACGCAGTATTTT. It codes for CASSLSGGKSDTQYF.

In its sample, this clone was seen once. The V call is TRBV9, the J call TRBJ1-6; 9 bases map to TRBD1. V lost 3 bases to trimming and J lost 9 bases; unmatched junction nucleotides: 7. The CDR3 consists of 15 residues. Germline CDR1 and CDR2: SGDLS and YYNGEE. The CDR3 DNA follows: TGTGCCAGCAGCGCGGGGACAGGGCCAACTTCACCCCTCCACTTT. Translated, it gives CASSAGTGPTSPLHF.

The chain links TRBV5-1 to TRBJ2-3, with 12 bases identical to TRBD2. Germline trimming cut 4 bases from V and 0 bases from J; bases unmatched to any gene: 6. CDR1 and CDR2 (germline): SGHRS, YFSETQ. This CDR3 comprises 17 residues. The CDR3 nucleotides are TGCGCCAGCAGCCCTAGACTAGCGGGGGTTAGCACAGATACGCAGTATTTT. Translated, it gives CASSPRLAGVSTDTQYF.

The J gene is TRBJ2-7, the V gene TRBV20-1; D not certain. The germline V gene encodes CDR1 DFQATT and CDR2 SNEGSKA (reference sequence). This CDR3 spans 11 amino acids. V shed 3 bases and J shed 5 bases, with 8 bases lying between them. CDR3 DNA sequence: TGCAGTGCTAGTGATAGGAACGAGCAGTACTTC. It yields the protein CSASDRNEQYF.

Worth noting for this clone: The sample carries other DNA sequences with the same CDR3. The chain combines TRBV6-1 with TRBJ2-7; D gene ambiguous. The CDR3 has 13 residues. Trimming took 8 bases from V and 2 from J, leaving 13 bases between them. Germline V gives CDR1 MNHNS, CDR2 SASEGT. CDR3 residues: CASSRTGTYEQYF. CDR3 bases: TGTGCCAGCTCGAGGACCGGAACCTACGAGCAGTACTTC.

V usage is TRBV30 and J usage is TRBJ1-2; D is undetermined. The V and J ends lost 4 bases and 8 bases respectively, with 17 bases between them. The CDR3 length is 13 residues. Germline CDR1 reads GTSNPN; CDR2 reads SVGIG (reference sequence). CDR3 amino acids: CAWTRTGGQGYTF. In DNA form, the CDR3 reads TGTGCCTGGACTCGGACCGGAGGTCAAGGCTACACCTTC.

The V gene is TRBV5-1, the J gene TRBJ1-1; TRBD1 is a possible D gene (5 bases). The germline V and J ends were trimmed by 3 bases and 3 bases, with 6 bases remaining between them. The length of the CDR3 is 12 residues. From germline, CDR1 is SGHRS and CDR2 YFSETQ. CDR3 bases: TGCGCCAGCAGCTCGGGGGACACTGAAGCTTTCTTT. Translation: CASSSGDTEAFF.

The chain is built from TRBV7-9 and TRBJ2-1; D is undetermined. Germline V gene data show CDR1 as SEHNR and CDR2 as FQNEAQ (reference sequence). This CDR3 spans 15 amino acids. Trimming pared 5 bases from V and 3 bases from J, leaving 14 bases between. DNA of the CDR3: TGTGCCAGCAGCCCCGACGGGTTACACTACAATGAGCAGTTCTTC. It specifies CASSPDGLHYNEQFF.

The DNA of the CDR3 is TGTGCCAGCTCACCGAGATTCGGGACAGGGGGAGATACGCAGTATTTT. It specifies CASSPRFGTGGDTQYF. The V call is TRBV18, the J call TRBJ2-3; 11 bases map to TRBD1. CDR3 length: 16 residues. With V trimmed by 3 bases and J by 5 bases, 7 bases remained unmatched. Per germline, CDR1 KGHSH and CDR2 LQKENI.

The chain is built from TRBV4-1 and TRBJ2-5, with D tentatively TRBD2 (6 bases). V shed 1 base and J shed 5 bases, with 14 bases lying between them. Germline CDR1 reads MGHRA; CDR2 reads YSYEKL. The CDR3 has 15 residues. CDR3 DNA sequence: TGCGCCAGCAGCCAAGTGGAGGGGCGATCGGAGACCCAGTACTTC. Encoded protein: CASSQVEGRSETQYF.